These T cell receptor beta chains were read from a single sample in a study of cytomegalovirus exposure and HLA in healthy donors. Some clones are missing from TCRdb's copy, which holds only in-frame ones; the method was immunoSEQ multiplex PCR. This sample carries over 110,000 clones, roughly three quarters of them seen once, and the ten largest clones take approximately 3%. The sequencing input was PBMCs. These receptors originate from a female donor in good health and CMV-seronegative. The CDR3 runs from the conserved cysteine through the conserved F or W. A D gene is named only where the DNA matches it firmly. Not every row has a clone size; where given, it reads once, few, many or a size class.

D,size,length,J,V,CDR3,DNA
-,-,15,TRBJ1-1,TRBV2,CASSVLGGMNTEAFF,TGTGCCAGCAGTGTTTTGGGGGGGATGAACACTGAAGCTTTCTTT
-,once,19,TRBJ1-6,TRBV11-2,CASSLGGVRASSYNSPLHF,TGTGCCAGCAGCTTAGGGGGGGTGAGGGCTAGCTCCTATAATTCACCCCTCCACTTT
TRBD1,-,15,TRBJ1-1,TRBV11-2,CASSTRGQLNTEAFF,TGTGCCAGCAGCACGAGGGGACAGCTGAACACTGAAGCTTTCTTT
TRBD2,once,16,TRBJ2-7,TRBV5-1,CASSLAATSVAYEQYF,TGCGCCAGCAGCTTGGCAGCGACTAGCGTTGCCTACGAGCAGTACTTC
-,-,14,TRBJ2-5,TRBV11-2,CASSSAGEGETQYF,TGTGCCAGCAGCTCCGCAGGGGAGGGGGAGACCCAGTACTTC
-,once,15,TRBJ1-2,TRBV6-1,CASSEAPWGGHGYTF,TGTGCCAGCAGTGAAGCCCCCTGGGGGGGGCATGGCTACACCTTC
-,few,14,TRBJ2-7,TRBV27,CASMRADYSYEQYF,TGTGCCAGCATGAGGGCGGATTACTCCTACGAGCAGTACTTC
TRBD1,-,15,TRBJ1-2,TRBV7-9,CASSLMQGARNGYTF,TGTGCCAGCAGCTTAATGCAGGGGGCGCGAAATGGCTACACCTTC
TRBD1,-,15,TRBJ1-1,TRBV9,CASSVGTGKFTEAFF,TGTGCCAGCAGCGTCGGGACAGGCAAATTCACTGAAGCTTTCTTT
TRBD2,-,18,TRBJ2-3,TRBV28,CASSRPGLAGGSRDTQYF,TGTGCCAGCAGCCGACCGGGACTAGCGGGGGGTTCACGGGATACGCAGTATTTT
TRBD2,-,16,TRBJ2-3,TRBV14,CASSQLGGGSTDTQYF,TGTGCCAGCAGCCAATTGGGCGGGGGAAGCACAGATACGCAGTATTTT
-,-,15,TRBJ2-7,TRBV12-2,CASRPTSGLSYEQYF,TGTGCAAGTCGCCCGACTAGCGGGCTTTCCTACGAGCAGTACTTC
TRBD2,-,15,TRBJ2-2,TRBV30,CAWSGGRVHTGELFF,TGTGCCTGGAGTGGCGGGAGGGTTCACACCGGGGAGCTGTTTTTT
TRBD2,few,15,TRBJ2-3,TRBV7-2,CASKKTSGVVDTQYF,TGTGCCAGCAAGAAGACTAGCGGTGTAGTCGATACGCAGTATTTT
TRBD1,-,15,TRBJ1-2,TRBV6-1,CASSATGTDNYGYTF,TGTGCCAGCAGTGCGACCGGGACAGATAACTATGGCTACACCTTC
-,-,14,TRBJ2-3,TRBV9,CASSPGPHTDTQYF,TGTGCCAGCAGCCCAGGGCCCCACACAGATACGCAGTATTTT
-,-,13,TRBJ1-5,TRBV19,CASSPQGRQPQHF,TGTGCCAGTAGCCCCCAGGGTCGGCAGCCCCAGCATTTT
TRBD1,-,15,TRBJ2-7,TRBV28,CASSWLGDRGYEQYF,TGTGCCAGCAGTTGGTTAGGGGACAGGGGCTACGAGCAGTACTTC